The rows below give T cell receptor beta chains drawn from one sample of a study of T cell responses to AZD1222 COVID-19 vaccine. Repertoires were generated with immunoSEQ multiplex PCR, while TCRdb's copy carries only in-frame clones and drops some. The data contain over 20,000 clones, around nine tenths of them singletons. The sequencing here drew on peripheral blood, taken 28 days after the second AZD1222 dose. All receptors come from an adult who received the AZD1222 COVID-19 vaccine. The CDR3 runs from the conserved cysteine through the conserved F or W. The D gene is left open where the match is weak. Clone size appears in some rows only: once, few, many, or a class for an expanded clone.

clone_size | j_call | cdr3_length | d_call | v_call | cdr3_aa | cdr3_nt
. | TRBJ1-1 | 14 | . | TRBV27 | CASSIQGWNTEAFF | TGTGCCAGCAGCATACAGGGTTGGAACACTGAAGCTTTCTTT
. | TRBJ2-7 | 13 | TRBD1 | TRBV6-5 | CASKDPQGYEQYF | TGTGCCAGCAAGGACCCACAGGGGTACGAGCAGTACTTC
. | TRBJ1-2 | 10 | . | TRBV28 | CASEYYGYTF | TGTGCCAGCGAATACTATGGCTACACCTTC
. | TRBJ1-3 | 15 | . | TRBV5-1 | CASSLLPISGNTIYF | TGCGCCAGCAGCTTGCTCCCCATCTCTGGAAACACCATATATTTT
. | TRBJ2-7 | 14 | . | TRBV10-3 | CAISKQGETYEQYF | TGTGCCATCAGTAAACAGGGCGAGACCTACGAGCAGTACTTC
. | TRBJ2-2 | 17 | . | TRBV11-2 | CASSPTTNRVGTGELFF | TGTGCCAGCAGCCCAACCACTAACAGGGTTGGCACCGGGGAGCTGTTTTTT
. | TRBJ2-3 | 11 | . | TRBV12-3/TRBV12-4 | CASLRGDTQYF | TGTGCCAGCCTCCGGGGAGATACGCAGTATTTT
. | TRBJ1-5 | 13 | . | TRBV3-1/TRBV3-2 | CASSFGRDQPQHF | TGTGCCAGCAGCTTTGGACGGGATCAACCCCAGCATTTT
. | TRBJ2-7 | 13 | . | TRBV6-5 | CASNRQLLLEQYF | TGTGCCAGCAATAGACAGCTCCTCCTCGAGCAGTACTTC
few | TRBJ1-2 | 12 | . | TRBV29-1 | CSVRSSDYGYTF | TGCAGCGTCCGGTCCAGCGACTATGGCTACACCTTC
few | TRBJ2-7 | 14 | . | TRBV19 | CASSLQGRRYEQYF | TGTGCCAGTAGTTTGCAGGGACGTCGCTACGAGCAGTACTTC
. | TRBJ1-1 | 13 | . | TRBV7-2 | CASSFAGASEAFF | TGTGCCAGCAGCTTTGCGGGGGCTAGTGAAGCTTTCTTT